This entry lists 25 T cell receptor beta chains sequenced from one sample in a study of blood T cell repertoires in COVID-19. The assay was immunoSEQ multiplex PCR, and TCRdb's table has in-frame clones only and misses some. Of 300,000 to 350,000 clones in the sample, around 90% are singletons; the top ten hold around 0.96%. The sequenced sample was peripheral blood. These receptors all stem from a woman between 40 and 55 years old with COVID-19, enrolled during active disease.

The chain links TRBV27 to TRBJ2-5, with D perhaps TRBD2 (6 bases). The CDR3 extends over 15 amino acids. Trimming left V 4 bases short and J 4 bases short, with 16 bases between. Germline CDR1 and CDR2: MNHEY and SMNVEV (reference sequence). The CDR3 DNA reads TGTGCCAGCAGTTCGGGACTTATGAGTATAGAGACCCAGTACTTC. It encodes CASSSGLMSIETQYF.

The V and J genes are TRBV7-2 and TRBJ1-1; 9 bases are a match to TRBD1. The germline CDR1 and CDR2 sequences are SGHTA and FQGNSA. The CDR3 covers 15 residues. V lost 5 bases, J lost 9 bases, and 13 bases stayed unmatched. The CDR3 protein is CASSLLPGQGLKAFF. Here the CDR3 DNA reads TGTGCCAGCAGCCTACTTCCGGGACAGGGACTCAAAGCTTTCTTT.

This chain connects TRBV28 to TRBJ1-2, with D maybe TRBD1 (5 bases). Trimming pared 10 bases from V and 6 bases from J, leaving 18 bases between. CDR3 length: 13 residues. Germline CDR1 reads MDHEN; CDR2 reads SYDVKM. CDR3 sequence: CATPRQGEDGYTF. The DNA for the CDR3 is TGTGCCACCCCACGTCAAGGGGAGGATGGCTACACCTTC.

The chain links TRBV10-3 to TRBJ1-2; D unresolved. The CDR3 spans 14 residues. From germline, CDR1 is ENHRY and CDR2 SYGVKD. V was pared by 11 bases and J by 4 bases, with 20 bases between. The CDR3: CAASPREQLYGYTF. Written as DNA, the CDR3 is TGTGCCGCTTCACCCCGGGAACAGCTCTATGGCTACACCTTC.

V usage is TRBV6-5 and J usage is TRBJ1-1; 7 bases line up with TRBD1. Germline CDR1 reads MNHEY; CDR2 reads SVGAGI. V dropped 6 bases and J dropped 4; count of bases not matched to a gene: 8. CDR3 length: 14 amino acids. In DNA, the CDR3 is TGTGCCAGCAGCCATCCAACAGGGGCCACTGAAGCTTTCTTT. Translation gives CASSHPTGATEAFF.

The rearrangement uses TRBV11-2 and TRBJ2-1; TRBD1 aligns across 8 bases. The V gene end was trimmed by 5 bases and the J gene end by 4 bases; junction bases not matched to a gene: 10. Germline values: CDR1 SGHAT, CDR2 FQNNGV. The CDR3 is 16 amino acids. CDR3 sequence: CASSLTGGSGYNEQFF. CDR3 nucleotide sequence: TGTGCCAGCAGCCTAACAGGGGGAAGCGGGTACAATGAGCAGTTCTTC.

This clone appeared a single time. V and J are TRBV27 and TRBJ2-1, with a tentative D call TRBD1 (6 bases). Per the germline V gene, CDR1 is MNHEY and CDR2 is SMNVEV (reference sequence). There are 15 residues in the CDR3. V was pared by 2 bases and J by 7 bases, with 15 bases between. The CDR3 region has the DNA TGTGCCAGCAGTTTAAAAGGGGGAGTAGTAAATGAGCAGTTCTTC. This codes for CASSLKGGVVNEQFF.

The chain is built from TRBV7-2 and TRBJ2-5; perhaps TRBD2 as D (5 bases). The CDR3 has 14 residues. Germline values: CDR1 SGHTA, CDR2 FQGNSA. Trimming stripped 1 base from V and 5 bases from J, with 11 bases between. The CDR3 reads CASSLDRGGETQYF. The CDR3 DNA is TGTGCCAGCAGCTTAGACCGGGGTGGGGAGACCCAGTACTTC.

A word on this clone: One end of the junction varies from germline; a read error may be responsible. This sequence joins TRBV19 and TRBJ1-1, with 7 bases aligning to TRBD1. The CDR3 spans 15 residues. Looked up from germline, CDR1 is LNHDA and CDR2 is SQIVND (reference sequence). The CDR3 sequence: CASTPIPGQNIEAFF. The CDR3 nucleotides are TGTGCCAGTACCCCAATACCGGGACAGAACATTGAAGCTTTCTTT.

The chain is built from TRBV7-9 and TRBJ1-2; the match to TRBD1 covers 9 bases. Looked up from germline, CDR1 is SEHNR and CDR2 is FQNEAQ (reference sequence). The CDR3 loop spans 14 amino acids. V lost 5 bases, J lost 4 bases, and 5 bases stayed unmatched. CDR3 region: CASSPQGQGYGYTF. CDR3 DNA sequence: TGTGCCAGCAGCCCCCAGGGACAGGGCTATGGCTACACCTTC. The full variable domain, completed using reference TRBV7-9 and TRBJ1-2, is DTGVSQNPRHKITKRGQNVTFRCDPISEHNRLYWYRQTLGQGPEFLTYFQNEAQLEKSRLLSDRFSAERPKGSFSTLEIQRTEQGDSAMYLCASSPQGQGYGYTFGSGTRLTVV.

V usage is TRBV4-2 and J usage is TRBJ1-3; D perhaps matches TRBD1 (5 bases). The CDR3 contains 15 residues. The V end lost 1 base, the J end lost 4 bases, and 11 bases lay between the germline ends. The germline CDR1 and CDR2 sequences are LGHNA and YNFKEQ. The CDR3 coding sequence is TGTGCCAGCAGCCAAGCAAGGGGTCCCGGAAACACCATATATTTT. Protein: CASSQARGPGNTIYF.

The rearrangement joins TRBV4-1 to TRBJ2-3; 7 bases are shared with TRBD1. V lost 2 bases and J lost 2; bases outside the gene matches: 10. Germline loops: CDR1 MGHRA, CDR2 YSYEKL. The CDR3 runs 17 residues. In DNA form, the CDR3 reads TGCGCCAGCAGCCAACATAGGACAGGATCGAACACAGATACGCAGTATTTT. This sequence encodes CASSQHRTGSNTDTQYF.

The chain carries TRBV7-2 and TRBJ1-4; 9 bases align to TRBD1. The CDR3 spans 16 residues. CDR1 and CDR2 from the germline V gene are SGHTA and FQGNSA. The V and J ends lost 2 bases and 7 bases, in that order; junction bases with no gene match: 8. The CDR3 nucleotides read TGTGCCAGCAGCTTAAACCGGGACAGGGTGGGTGAAAAACTGTTTTTT. It specifies CASSLNRDRVGEKLFF.

The chain combines TRBV7-3 with TRBJ2-1, with 7 nucleotides matching TRBD2. Germline lookup yields CDR1 SGHTA and CDR2 FQGTGA. The CDR3 runs to 14 residues. The ends lost 5 bases at V and 1 base at J; junction bases unmatched: 2. DNA of the CDR3: TGTGCCAGCAGCCGGGGAGGGTCCTACAATGAGCAGTTCTTC. This encodes CASSRGGSYNEQFF.

This clone was recorded only once. The chain employs TRBV28 and TRBJ2-7; 13 bases align to TRBD2. The CDR3 loop spans 15 amino acids. The germline gives CDR1 MDHEN, CDR2 SYDVKM. V dropped 6 bases and J dropped 5; count of bases not matched to a gene: 7. CDR3 loop: CASSTTSGRSNEQYF. The DNA for the CDR3 is TGTGCCAGCAGCACGACTAGCGGGAGGTCCAACGAGCAGTACTTC.

V and J are TRBV30 and TRBJ1-6, with 10 bases matching TRBD1. The CDR3 is 17 amino acids. With 7 bases clipped from V and 7 bases from J, the junction kept 16 bases outside the gene matches. Germline lookup yields CDR1 GTSNPN and CDR2 SVGIG (reference sequence). CDR3 protein: CAFRFAGTGVNNSPLHF. The CDR3 nucleotides are TGTGCCTTCAGATTTGCCGGGACAGGGGTTAACAATTCACCCCTCCACTTT.

The chain has TRBV11-3 and TRBJ2-2, with TRBD2 identical over 7 bases. Germline values: CDR1 SGHNT, CDR2 YENEEA. Losses at the gene ends were 5 bases for V and 3 bases for J; bases not matched to a gene: 12. The CDR3 totals 17 residues. CDR3 nucleotide sequence: TGTGCCAGCAGCCCTCTTAATGGCGGGGGATACACCGGGGAGCTGTTTTTT. Amino acid sequence: CASSPLNGGGYTGELFF.

The V call is TRBV6-6, the J call TRBJ2-7; D is ambiguous. V shed 4 bases and J shed 4 bases, with 14 bases lying between them. CDR3 length: 14 residues. The germline gives CDR1 MNHNY, CDR2 SVGAGI (reference sequence). The CDR3: CASSSIHVQYEQYF. CDR3 nucleotides: TGTGCCAGCAGTTCAATTCACGTTCAGTACGAGCAGTACTTC.

The genes are TRBV30 and TRBJ2-1, with 13 bases fitting TRBD2. The germline V gene has CDR1 GTSNPN and CDR2 SVGIG (reference sequence). V trimming: 7 bases; J trimming: 9 bases; junction bases outside the gene matches: 15. The CDR3 is made up of 16 amino acids. CDR3 loop: CASQGLAGARTAEQFF. CDR3 nucleotide sequence: TGTGCCTCGCAAGGACTAGCGGGAGCTCGTACGGCTGAGCAGTTCTTC. Complete variable domain (other parts from reference TRBV30 and TRBJ2-1): SQTIHQWPATLVQPVGSPLSLECTVEGTSNPNLYWYRQAAGRGLQLLFYSVGIGQISSEVPQNLSASRPQDRQFILSSKKLLLSDSGFYLCASQGLAGARTAEQFFGPGTRLTVL.

This rearrangement joins TRBV7-8 to TRBJ1-3; D unresolved. V shed 5 bases and J shed 0 bases, with 8 bases lying between them. CDR1 and CDR2 from the germline V gene are SGHVS and FQNEAQ. The CDR3 covers 14 residues. The CDR3 is CASSQQISGNTIYF. CDR3 sequence (DNA): TGTGCCAGCAGCCAACAGATCTCTGGAAACACCATATATTTT.

CDR3 DNA: TGTGCCAGCAGTTTAGGGGCCATATACGAGCAGTACTTC. Translating it yields CASSLGAIYEQYF. The chain joins TRBV27 to TRBJ2-7, with D possibly matching TRBD1 (5 bases). Germline V CDR1 and CDR2: MNHEY, SMNVEV (reference sequence). The CDR3 loop spans 13 amino acids. Trimming left V 2 bases short and J 4 bases short, with 9 bases between.

V gene TRBV5-1 combines with J gene TRBJ2-4; TRBD2 is a possible D gene (5 bases). Germline assignment: CDR1 SGHRS and CDR2 YFSETQ. Trimming removed 5 bases at V and 16 bases at J, with 19 bases between. The CDR3 is 12 amino acids. CDR3 in DNA: TGCGCCAGCAGAGGCGAGGGCGATCGTGGTTACTTC. Residues: CASRGEGDRGYF. Using reference TRBV5-1 and TRBJ2-4 for the parts outside the CDR3, the full variable domain is KAGVTQTPRYLIKTRGQQVTLSCSPISGHRSVSWYQQTPGQGLQFLFEYFSETQRNKGNFPGRFSGRQFSNSRSEMNVSTLELGDSALYLCASRGEGDRGYFGAGTRLSVL.

The J gene is TRBJ2-5, the V gene TRBV18; D is unresolved. The CDR3 length is 13 residues. V lost 6 bases to trimming and J lost 2 bases, with 10 bases between them. The germline CDR1 and CDR2 sequences are KGHSH and LQKENI. The CDR3 coding sequence is TGTGCCAGCTCGCCCTCAGTGCAAGAGACCCAGTACTTC. It encodes CASSPSVQETQYF.

This chain links TRBV6-5 with TRBJ1-3; D call uncertain. The germline V and J ends were trimmed by 5 bases and 0 bases, with 11 bases remaining between them. The length of the CDR3 is 15 residues. Per germline, CDR1 MNHEY and CDR2 SVGAGI. CDR3 sequence reads: CASSPEGRSGNTIYF. CDR3 DNA sequence: TGTGCCAGCAGTCCAGAGGGTCGCTCTGGAAACACCATATATTTT.

The chain recombines TRBV9 with TRBJ1-2; TRBD1 agrees at 9 bases. The CDR3 is made up of 15 amino acids. J was trimmed by 8 bases and V by 6 bases; bases with no gene match: 14. Germline V gene data show CDR1 as SGDLS and CDR2 as YYNGEE. This CDR3 is CASNLGQGRSGGYTF. For the CDR3, the DNA is TGTGCCAGCAACCTGGGACAGGGACGATCGGGAGGCTACACCTTC. The complete variable domain, with remaining parts taken from reference TRBV9 and TRBJ1-2, reads DSGVTQTPKHLITATGQRVTLRCSPRSGDLSVYWYQQSLDQGLQFLIQYYNGEERAKGNILERFSAQQFPDLHSELNLSSLELGDSALYFCASNLGQGRSGGYTFGSGTRLTVV.